This T cell receptor beta chain stems from a study of T cell repertoires in cytomegalovirus infection. For the study at large: Indicated by public TCR beta signatures were CMV infection and matching HLA type. Study-level results: Carriage of CMV together with the relevant HLA was identifiable through cumulative public TCR beta family frequency. CMV-specific HLA-C-restricted TCR beta clonotypes dominated the ex vivo response.

This clonotype has more than one count but fewer than ten. Its antigen is undetermined. Each CDR3 protein gets one entry after TCRdb re-called the reads with MiXCR. The table lists 200,000 to 250,000 distinct CDR3 sequences, about 20% of them singletons, with 15% to 20% in the top ten. Per germline, CDR1 LNHDA and CDR2 SQIVND (reference sequence). With 3 bases removed from V and 4 bases from J, the gap between germline ends came to 24 bases. CDR3 length: 18 residues. Sequenced input: CD8+ T cells from PBMCs. The receptor was derived from a human donor in good health (CMV status not recorded). Some clones in this sample may be carry-over from other donors' samples. V and J are TRBV19 and TRBJ1-2; D is ambiguous. This chain's CDR3 is CASSIPRLVRTRSYGYTF. CDR3 in DNA: TGTGCCAGTAGTATCCCCCGTCTGGTCCGCACTAGGAGCTATGGCTACACCTTC.